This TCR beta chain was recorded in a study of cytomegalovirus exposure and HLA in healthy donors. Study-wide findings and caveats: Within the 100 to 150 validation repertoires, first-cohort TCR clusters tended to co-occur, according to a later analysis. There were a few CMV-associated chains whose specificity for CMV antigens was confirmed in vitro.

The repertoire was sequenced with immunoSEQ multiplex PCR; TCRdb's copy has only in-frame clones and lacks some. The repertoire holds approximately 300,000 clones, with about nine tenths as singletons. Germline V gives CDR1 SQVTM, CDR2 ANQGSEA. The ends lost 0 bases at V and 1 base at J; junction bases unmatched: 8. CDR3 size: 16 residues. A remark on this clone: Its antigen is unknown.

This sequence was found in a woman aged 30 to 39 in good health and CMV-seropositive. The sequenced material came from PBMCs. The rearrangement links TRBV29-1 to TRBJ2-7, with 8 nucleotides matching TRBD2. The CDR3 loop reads CSVEDRGQRGSYEQYF. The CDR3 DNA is TGCAGCGTTGAAGATCGTGGCCAGCGGGGGTCCTACGAGCAGTACTTC.